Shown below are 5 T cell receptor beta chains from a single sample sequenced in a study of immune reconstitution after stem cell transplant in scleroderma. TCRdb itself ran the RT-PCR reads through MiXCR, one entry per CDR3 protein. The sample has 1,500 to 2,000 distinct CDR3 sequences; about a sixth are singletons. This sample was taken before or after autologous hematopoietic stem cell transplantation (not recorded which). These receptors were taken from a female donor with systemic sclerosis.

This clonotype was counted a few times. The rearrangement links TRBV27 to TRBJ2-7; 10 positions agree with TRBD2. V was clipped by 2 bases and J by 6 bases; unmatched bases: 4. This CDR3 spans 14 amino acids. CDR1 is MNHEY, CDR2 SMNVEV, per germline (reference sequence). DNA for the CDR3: TGTGCCAGCAGTTTACTAGCGGGAGCGTCCGAGCAGTACTTC. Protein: CASSLLAGASEQYF.

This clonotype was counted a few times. This chain's CDR3 is CASSSPGITYEQYF. CDR3 DNA sequence: TGTGCCAGCAGTTCGCCAGGAATCACCTACGAGCAGTACTTC. The rearrangement links TRBV6-5 to TRBJ2-7; D is uncertain. Germline loops: CDR1 MNHEY, CDR2 SVGAGI. CDR3 length equals 14 residues. Trimming pared 4 bases from V and 2 bases from J, leaving 12 bases between.

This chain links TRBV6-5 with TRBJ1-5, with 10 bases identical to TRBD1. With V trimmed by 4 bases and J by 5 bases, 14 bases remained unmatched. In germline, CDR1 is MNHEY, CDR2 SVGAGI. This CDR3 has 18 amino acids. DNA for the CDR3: TGTGCCAGCAGTTCCTCATCCGGGACAGGGGAAACCTATCAGCCCCAGCATTTT. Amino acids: CASSSSSGTGETYQPQHF.

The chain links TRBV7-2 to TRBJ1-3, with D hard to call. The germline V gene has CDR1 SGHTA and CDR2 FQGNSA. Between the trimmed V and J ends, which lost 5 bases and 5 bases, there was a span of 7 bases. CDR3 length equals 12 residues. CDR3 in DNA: TGTGCCAGCAGCCCTATGAGAAACACCATATATTTT. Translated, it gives CASSPMRNTIYF.

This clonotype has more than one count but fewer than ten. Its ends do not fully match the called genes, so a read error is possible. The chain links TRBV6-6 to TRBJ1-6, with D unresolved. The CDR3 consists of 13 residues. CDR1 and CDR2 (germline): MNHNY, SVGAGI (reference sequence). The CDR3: CVSIDTNNSPLHF. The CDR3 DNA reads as TGTGTCAGCATCGATACCAATAATTCACCCCTCCACTTT.